The clone carrying this T cell receptor (beta chain) has a single count. Profiling relied on immunoSEQ multiplex PCR, and the TCRdb table lists in-frame clones only, not all of them. The sample yields about 88,000 clones, about 90% seen once. Germline CDR1 reads SEHNR; CDR2 reads FQNEAQ (reference sequence). The CDR3 has 14 amino acids. The V gene end was trimmed by 4 bases and the J gene end by 6 bases; junction bases not matched to a gene: 2. These data originate in a study of T cells after somatic rescue of genetic block. The sequencing input was peripheral blood mononuclear cells (PBMCs). This chain links TRBV7-9 with TRBJ2-3; 12 bases fit TRBD2. The TCR originated in a woman aged 18 to 35. The CDR3 sequence is CASSWTSGKDTQYF. Written as DNA, the CDR3 is TGTGCCAGCAGCTGGACTAGCGGGAAGGATACGCAGTATTTT.